These T cell receptor beta chains were read from a single sample in a study of shared clonotypes between healthy human individuals. Repertoires were generated with immunoSEQ multiplex PCR, while TCRdb's copy carries only in-frame clones and drops some. The sample has millions of clones; approximately 93% are singletons. Sequences were obtained from naive CD4+ T cells from PBMCs. The origin of the receptors is a man between 18 and 29 years old in good health. Some clones in this sample may be carry-over from other donors' samples. Each CDR3 is given with its conserved first and last residue. The D gene is left open where the match is weak. A clone size is listed for some rows: how often the clone was seen (once, few, many), or a class if it is expanded.

d_gene | j_gene | abundance | v_gene | CDR3nt | CDR3aa
TRBD1 | TRBJ2-7 | few | TRBV5-4 | TGTGCCAGCAGCTGGGGACAGGGTGGATACGAGCAGTACTTC | CASSWGQGGYEQYF
NA | TRBJ2-5 | NA | TRBV28 | TGTGCCAGCAATCGGGGTGGTTCGGAGACCCAGTACTTC | CASNRGGSETQYF
NA | TRBJ2-7 | once | TRBV21-1 | TGTGCCAGCAGCAAAGTAAGGGAGCCCCCCTACGAGCAGTACTTC | CASSKVREPPYEQYF
NA | TRBJ2-7 | NA | TRBV7-2 | TGTGCCAGCAGCTTAGCCGGCACCTACGAGCAGTACTTC | CASSLAGTYEQYF
NA | TRBJ2-3 | NA | TRBV7-3 | TGTGCCAGCAGCCGGCAGGGGCCCCTGATTGATACGCAGTATTTT | CASSRQGPLIDTQYF
NA | TRBJ1-5 | NA | TRBV28 | TGTGCCAGCAGCCCTAGCGGTTTCAATCAGCCCCAGCATTTT | CASSPSGFNQPQHF
NA | TRBJ1-6 | NA | TRBV27 | TGTGCCAGCGGTAAACAGGGCTCCTATAATTCACCCCTCCACTTT | CASGKQGSYNSPLHF
NA | TRBJ2-2 | NA | TRBV29-1 | TGCAGCGGAGGCACCGGGGAGCTGTTTTTT | CSGGTGELFF
TRBD2 | TRBJ2-5 | NA | TRBV14 | TGTGCCAGCAGCCAGGGACTAGCGGGAGCGGAGACCCAGTACTTC | CASSQGLAGAETQYF
TRBD2 | TRBJ2-1 | NA | TRBV6-6 | TGTGCCAGCACCCTGCCGACTAGCGGGAGCGGTGAGCAGTTCTTC | CASTLPTSGSGEQFF
TRBD1 | TRBJ2-7 | NA | TRBV7-2 | TGTGCCAGCAGCTTAGAGGGGGGACAGGGGGCGCATAGGCCCTACGAGCAGTACTTC | CASSLEGGQGAHRPYEQYF
NA | TRBJ2-1 | NA | TRBV25-1 | TGTGCCAGCAGTGTCGCAGGGCGGCTCAATGAGCAGTTCTTC | CASSVAGRLNEQFF
NA | TRBJ2-5 | once | TRBV4-1 | TGCGCCAGCAGCCTTTTACAGGGAGGAGAGACCCAGTACTTC | CASSLLQGGETQYF
NA | TRBJ2-5 | NA | TRBV2 | TGTGCCAGCAATATAGTAGCGAGCCAAGAGACCCAGTACTTC | CASNIVASQETQYF
NA | TRBJ1-4 | NA | TRBV27 | TGTGCCAGCAGCTCCAACAGGGAAAAACTGTTTTTT | CASSSNREKLFF